The 3 T cell receptor beta chains below come from one sample, sequenced in a study of cytomegalovirus exposure and HLA in healthy donors. Profiled with immunoSEQ multiplex PCR; TCRdb holds only in-frame clones, not every one. This repertoire shows about 160,000 clones, 75% to 90% found once; its top ten account for 2% to 2.5%. The sample consisted of PBMCs. These receptors originate from a woman aged 18-29 years in good health and CMV-seronegative.

The rearrangement uses TRBV6-5 and TRBJ2-1, with 8 bases identical to TRBD2. V lost 2 bases, J lost 8 bases, and 11 bases stayed unmatched. CDR3 size: 16 residues. Germline V gene sequence: CDR1 MNHEY, CDR2 SVGAGI. The CDR3 loop reads CASSYGPAGERDEQFF. The DNA of the CDR3 is TGTGCCAGCAGTTACGGCCCAGCGGGAGAGAGGGATGAGCAGTTCTTC.

The J gene is TRBJ2-7, the V gene TRBV7-9, with 8 bases identical to TRBD1. There are 16 residues in the CDR3. Germline values: CDR1 SEHNR, CDR2 FQNEAQ (reference sequence). With V trimmed by 2 bases and J by 0 bases, 6 bases remained unmatched. CDR3 sequence: CASSLIRTGLSYEQYF. In DNA, the CDR3 is TGTGCCAGCAGCTTAATACGGACAGGGCTCTCCTACGAGCAGTACTTC.

The chain carries TRBV18 and TRBJ2-1; 7 nucleotides line up with TRBD2. The trim removed 0 bases at V and 7 bases at J, leaving 9 bases unmatched. Germline CDR1 KGHSH, CDR2 LQKENI. The CDR3 is 16 amino acids. The CDR3 reads CASSPPGTTRGNEQFF. In DNA form, the CDR3 reads TGTGCCAGCTCACCACCGGGGACTACCAGAGGGAATGAGCAGTTCTTC.